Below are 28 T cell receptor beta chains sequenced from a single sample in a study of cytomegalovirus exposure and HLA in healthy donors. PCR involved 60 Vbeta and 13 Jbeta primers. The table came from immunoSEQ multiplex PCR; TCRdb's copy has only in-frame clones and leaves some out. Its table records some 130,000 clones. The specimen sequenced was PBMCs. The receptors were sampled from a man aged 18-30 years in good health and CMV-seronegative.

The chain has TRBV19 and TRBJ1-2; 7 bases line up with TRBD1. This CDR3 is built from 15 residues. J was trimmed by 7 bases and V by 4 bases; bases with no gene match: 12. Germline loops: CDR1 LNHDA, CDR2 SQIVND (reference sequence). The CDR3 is CASSTRQGLNGGYTF. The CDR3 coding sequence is TGTGCCAGTAGTACACGACAGGGTCTGAATGGTGGCTACACCTTC. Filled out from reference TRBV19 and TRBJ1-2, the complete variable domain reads DGGITQSPKYLFRKEGQNVTLSCEQNLNHDAMYWYRQDPGQGLRLIYYSQIVNDFQKGDIAEGYSVSREKKESFPLTVTSAQKNPTAFYLCASSTRQGLNGGYTFGSGTRLTVV.

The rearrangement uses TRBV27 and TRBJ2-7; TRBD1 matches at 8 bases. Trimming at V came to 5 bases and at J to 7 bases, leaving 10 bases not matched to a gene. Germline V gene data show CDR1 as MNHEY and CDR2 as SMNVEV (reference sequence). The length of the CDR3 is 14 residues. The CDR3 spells CASSKRTGLMEQYF. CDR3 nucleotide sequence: TGTGCCAGCAGTAAACGGACAGGGTTGATGGAGCAGTACTTC.

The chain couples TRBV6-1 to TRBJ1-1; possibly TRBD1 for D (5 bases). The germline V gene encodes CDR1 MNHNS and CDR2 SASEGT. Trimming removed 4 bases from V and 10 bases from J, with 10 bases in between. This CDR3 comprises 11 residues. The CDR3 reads CASSVGLGAFF. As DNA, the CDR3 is TGTGCCAGCAGTGTGGGACTGGGAGCTTTCTTT.

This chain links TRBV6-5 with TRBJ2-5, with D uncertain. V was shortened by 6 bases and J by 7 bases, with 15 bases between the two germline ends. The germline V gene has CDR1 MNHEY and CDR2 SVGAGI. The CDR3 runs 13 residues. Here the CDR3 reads CASRPGSAGTQYF. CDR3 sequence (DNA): TGTGCCAGCAGGCCAGGTTCAGCAGGGACCCAGTACTTC.

The CDR3 sequence: CASSLYSTREQYF. Written as DNA, the CDR3 is TGTGCCAGCAGCTTGTACTCAACGCGCGAGCAGTACTTC. V usage is TRBV5-6 and J usage is TRBJ2-5; D is undetermined. The end of the DNA fits TRBJ2-7 better, so the J call may be wrong. The CDR3 has 13 residues. Per germline, CDR1 SGHDT and CDR2 YYEEEE.

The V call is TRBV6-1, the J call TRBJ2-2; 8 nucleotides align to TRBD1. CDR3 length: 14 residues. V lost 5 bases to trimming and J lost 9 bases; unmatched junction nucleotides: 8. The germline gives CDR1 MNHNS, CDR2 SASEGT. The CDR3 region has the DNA TGTGCCAGCAGTAAGCCAGGGGGCGGCAGGGAGCTGTTTTTT. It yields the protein CASSKPGGGRELFF.

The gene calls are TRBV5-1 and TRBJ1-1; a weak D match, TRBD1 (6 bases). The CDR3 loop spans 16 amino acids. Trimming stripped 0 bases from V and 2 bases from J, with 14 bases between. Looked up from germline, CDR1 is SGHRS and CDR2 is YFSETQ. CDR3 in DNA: TGCGCCAGCAGCTTGGATTTTAGGGACACAAACACTGAAGCTTTCTTT. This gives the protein CASSLDFRDTNTEAFF.

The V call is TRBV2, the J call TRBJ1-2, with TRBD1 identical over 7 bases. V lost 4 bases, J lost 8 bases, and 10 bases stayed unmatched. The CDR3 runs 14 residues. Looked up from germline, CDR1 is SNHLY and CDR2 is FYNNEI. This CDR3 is CASSVLQGRNGYTF. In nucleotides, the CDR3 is TGTGCCAGCAGTGTCCTACAGGGGCGGAACGGCTACACCTTC.

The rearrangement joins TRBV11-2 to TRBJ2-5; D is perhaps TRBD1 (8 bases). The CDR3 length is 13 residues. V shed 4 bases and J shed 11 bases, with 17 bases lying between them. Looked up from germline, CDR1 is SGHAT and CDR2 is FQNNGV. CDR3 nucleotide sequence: TGTGCCAGCAGCTCACAGGGGGGGATGGAGCAGTACTTC. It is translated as CASSSQGGMEQYF.

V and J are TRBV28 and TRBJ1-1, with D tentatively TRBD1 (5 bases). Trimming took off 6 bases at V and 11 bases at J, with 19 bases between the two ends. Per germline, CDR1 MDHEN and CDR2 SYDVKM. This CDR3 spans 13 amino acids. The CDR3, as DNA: TGTGCCAGCAGCCAAGCCGGGGGGGAGGCCGCTTTCTTT. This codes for CASSQAGGEAAFF.

CDR3 nucleotides: TGCGCCAGCAGCCAAGACAGTAGCAATCAGCCCCAGCATTTT. It encodes CASSQDSSNQPQHF. V usage is TRBV4-3 and J usage is TRBJ1-5, with D hard to call. The CDR3 covers 14 residues. V was cut by 0 bases and J by 0 bases, with 3 bases left in between. The germline CDR1 and CDR2 sequences are LGHNA and YSLEER.

For the CDR3, the DNA is TGTGCCAGCAGCTTAGGAGAATACCAAGAGACCCAGTACTTC. Translated: CASSLGEYQETQYF. This sequence joins TRBV7-9 and TRBJ2-5; no reliable D call. The CDR3 is made up of 14 amino acids. Germline V gene data show CDR1 as SEHNR and CDR2 as FQNEAQ (reference sequence). V lost 1 base and J lost 0, with 6 bases in between.

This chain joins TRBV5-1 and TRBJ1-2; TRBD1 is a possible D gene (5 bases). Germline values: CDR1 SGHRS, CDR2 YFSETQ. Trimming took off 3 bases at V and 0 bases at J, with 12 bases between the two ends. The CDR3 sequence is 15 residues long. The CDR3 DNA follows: TGCGCCAGCAGCTCCCAGGGTCTTCCTAACTATGGCTACACCTTC. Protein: CASSSQGLPNYGYTF.

The CDR3 reads CASSQDMQYNSPLHF. CDR3 sequence (DNA): TGTGCCAGCAGCCAAGATATGCAGTATAATTCACCCCTCCACTTT. This sequence joins TRBV4-2 and TRBJ1-6; D remains unclear. The CDR3 runs to 15 residues. V gave up 0 bases and J gave up 4 bases, with 7 bases separating them. CDR1 is LGHNA, CDR2 YNFKEQ, per germline.

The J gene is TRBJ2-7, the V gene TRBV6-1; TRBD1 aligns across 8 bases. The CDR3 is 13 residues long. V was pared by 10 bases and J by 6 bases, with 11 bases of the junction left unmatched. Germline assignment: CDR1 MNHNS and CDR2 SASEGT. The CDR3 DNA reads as TGTGCCATCAAGCGGCAGGGGGCATCCGAGCAGTACTTC. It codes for CAIKRQGASEQYF.

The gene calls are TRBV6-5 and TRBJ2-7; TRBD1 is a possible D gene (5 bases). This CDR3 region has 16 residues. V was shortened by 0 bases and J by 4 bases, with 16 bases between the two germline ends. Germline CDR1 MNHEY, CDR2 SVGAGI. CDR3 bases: TGTGCCAGCAGTTACTCGGTTCCGACAGTCAAGTACGAGCAGTACTTC. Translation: CASSYSVPTVKYEQYF.

In nucleotides, the CDR3 is TGTGCCAGCAGCCAGGGCTACTCTGGAAACACCATATATTTT. Protein sequence: CASSQGYSGNTIYF. The J gene is TRBJ1-3, the V gene TRBV7-3; tentative D call: TRBD1 (5 bases). Germline CDR1 and CDR2: SGHTA and FQGTGA. The CDR3 is 14 amino acids. V was shortened by 5 bases and J by 0 bases, with 8 bases between the two germline ends.

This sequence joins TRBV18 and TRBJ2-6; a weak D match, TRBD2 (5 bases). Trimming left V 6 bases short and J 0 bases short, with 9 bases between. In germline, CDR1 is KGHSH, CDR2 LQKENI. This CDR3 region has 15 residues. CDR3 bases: TGTGCCAGCTCGCTTACTAGCTCTGGGGCCAACGTCCTGACTTTC. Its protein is CASSLTSSGANVLTF.

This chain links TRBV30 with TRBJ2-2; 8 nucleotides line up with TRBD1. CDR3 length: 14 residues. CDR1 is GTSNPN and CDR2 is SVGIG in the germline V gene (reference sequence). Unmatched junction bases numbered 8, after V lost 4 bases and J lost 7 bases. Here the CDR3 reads CAWTTGQEVGELFF. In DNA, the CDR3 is TGTGCCTGGACAACGGGACAGGAGGTCGGGGAGCTGTTTTTT.

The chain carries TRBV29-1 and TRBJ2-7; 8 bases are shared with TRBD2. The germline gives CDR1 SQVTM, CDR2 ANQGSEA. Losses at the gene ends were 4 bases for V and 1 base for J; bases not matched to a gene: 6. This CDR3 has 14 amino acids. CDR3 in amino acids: CSVGGGRRSYEQYF. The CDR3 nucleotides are TGCAGCGTTGGCGGGGGGCGTCGGTCCTACGAGCAGTACTTC.

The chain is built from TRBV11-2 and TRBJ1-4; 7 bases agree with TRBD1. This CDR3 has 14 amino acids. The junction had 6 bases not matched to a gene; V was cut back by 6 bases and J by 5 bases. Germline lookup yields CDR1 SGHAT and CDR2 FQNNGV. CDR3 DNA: TGTGCCAGCAGGGTCGACAGGGCGAATGAAAAACTGTTTTTT. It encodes CASRVDRANEKLFF.

The CDR3: CASSIPTSGRALNEQFF. The CDR3, as DNA: TGTGCCAGTAGTATACCGACTAGCGGGAGGGCCTTGAATGAGCAGTTCTTC. The chain combines TRBV19 with TRBJ2-1, with 14 bases matching TRBD2. The V and J ends lost 2 bases and 7 bases, in that order; junction bases with no gene match: 7. The CDR3 runs 17 residues. The germline CDR1 and CDR2 sequences are LNHDA and SQIVND (reference sequence).

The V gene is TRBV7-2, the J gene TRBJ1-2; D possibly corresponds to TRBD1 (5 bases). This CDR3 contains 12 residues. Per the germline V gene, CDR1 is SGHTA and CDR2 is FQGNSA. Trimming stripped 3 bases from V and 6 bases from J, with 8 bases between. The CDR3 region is CASSFSGNGYTF. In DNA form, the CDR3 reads TGTGCCAGCAGCTTCTCAGGGAATGGCTACACCTTC.

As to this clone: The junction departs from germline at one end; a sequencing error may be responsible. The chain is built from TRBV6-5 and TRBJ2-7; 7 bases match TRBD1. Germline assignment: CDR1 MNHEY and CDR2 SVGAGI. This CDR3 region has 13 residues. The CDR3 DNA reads TGTGCCAGCGGGCCGACAGGGAGTTACGAGCGGTACTTC. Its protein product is CASGPTGSYERYF.

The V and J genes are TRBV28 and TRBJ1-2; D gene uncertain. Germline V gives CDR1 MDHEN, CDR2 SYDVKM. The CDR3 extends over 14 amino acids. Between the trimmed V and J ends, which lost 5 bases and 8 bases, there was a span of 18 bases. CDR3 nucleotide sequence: TGTGCCAGCAGTATTCCTCTGACTTATGGGGGCTACACCTTC. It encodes CASSIPLTYGGYTF.

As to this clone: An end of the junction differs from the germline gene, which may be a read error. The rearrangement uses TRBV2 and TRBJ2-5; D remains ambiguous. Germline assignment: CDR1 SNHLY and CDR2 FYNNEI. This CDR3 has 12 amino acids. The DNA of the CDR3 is TGTGCCAGCAGCGACAATCAAGAAACCCAGTACTTC. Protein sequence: CASSDNQETQYF.

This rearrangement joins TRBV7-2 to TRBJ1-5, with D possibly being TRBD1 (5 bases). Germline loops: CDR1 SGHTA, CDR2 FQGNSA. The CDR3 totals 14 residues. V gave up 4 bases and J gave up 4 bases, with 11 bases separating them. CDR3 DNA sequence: TGTGCCAGCAGCTCAAACCAGGGAAATCAGCCCCAGCATTTT. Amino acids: CASSSNQGNQPQHF.

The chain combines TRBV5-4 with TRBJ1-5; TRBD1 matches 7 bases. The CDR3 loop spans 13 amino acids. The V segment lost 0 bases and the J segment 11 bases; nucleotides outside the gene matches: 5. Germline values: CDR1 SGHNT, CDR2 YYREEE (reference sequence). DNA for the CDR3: TGTGCCAGCAGCTTGGGACAGGGCGGGGCCCAGCATTTT. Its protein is CASSLGQGGAQHF.